These 15 T cell receptor beta chains were all obtained from the same sample, sequenced in a study of blood T cell repertoires in COVID-19. Some clones are missing from TCRdb's copy, which holds only in-frame ones; the method was immunoSEQ multiplex PCR. The sample lists about 300,000 clones; more than 80% were seen once. Material: peripheral blood. The receptors here all came from a woman aged 45-65 years with COVID-19, enrolled during active disease.

The chain employs TRBV19 and TRBJ2-1; 7 nucleotides align to TRBD2. This CDR3 is built from 16 residues. J gave up 6 bases and V 5 bases, and 13 bases lay outside the gene matches. Germline CDR1 LNHDA, CDR2 SQIVND (reference sequence). CDR3 protein: CASSYLGSRGTNEQFF. DNA of the CDR3: TGTGCCAGTAGTTACCTAGGGTCGCGGGGGACCAATGAGCAGTTCTTC.

The rearrangement links TRBV24-1 to TRBJ1-2, with 7 bases lining up with TRBD1. This CDR3 is built from 17 residues. CDR1 and CDR2 from the germline V gene are KGHDR and SFDVKD. V lost 3 bases and J lost 2; bases outside the gene matches: 11. The CDR3 DNA sequence: TGTGCCACCAGTGATCCTTCCGCGACAGGGCAGAACTATGGCTACACCTTC. Its translation is CATSDPSATGQNYGYTF.

V usage is TRBV5-6 and J usage is TRBJ1-2; TRBD1 matches 7 bases. V lost 4 bases and J lost 5; bases outside the gene matches: 14. Germline V gene lookup returns CDR1 SGHDT and CDR2 YYEEEE. The length of the CDR3 is 16 residues. CDR3: CASSLRTGPFPYGYTF. Here the CDR3 DNA reads TGTGCCAGCAGCCTTCGGACAGGCCCCTTTCCTTATGGCTACACCTTC. Together with reference TRBV5-6 and TRBJ1-2, the CDR3 gives the full variable domain: DAGVTQSPTHLIKTRGQQVTLRCSPKSGHDTVSWYQQALGQGPQFIFQYYEEEERQRGNFPDRFSGHQFPNYSSELNVNALLLGDSALYLCASSLRTGPFPYGYTFGSGTRLTVV.

V and J are TRBV19 and TRBJ2-7, with D possibly TRBD2 on 6 matching bases. Germline V CDR1 and CDR2: LNHDA, SQIVND (reference sequence). V shed 6 bases and J shed 2 bases, with 17 bases lying between them. The CDR3 sequence is 15 residues long. As DNA, the CDR3 is TGTGCCAGTAGCCCACCCGGACTAAGGACCTACGAGCAGTACTTC. This sequence encodes CASSPPGLRTYEQYF.

This clone came up many times. The CDR3 reads CASSWGRGGEQYF. CDR3 nucleotide sequence: TGCGCCAGCAGCTGGGGCCGAGGTGGCGAGCAGTACTTC. The rearrangement uses TRBV5-1 and TRBJ2-7; tentatively, D is TRBD1 (5 bases). The CDR3 consists of 13 residues. CDR1 is SGHRS and CDR2 is YFSETQ in the germline V gene. V shed 3 bases and J shed 6 bases, with 13 bases lying between them. The full variable domain, its missing parts supplied by reference TRBV5-1 and TRBJ2-7, is KAGVTQTPRYLIKTRGQQVTLSCSPISGHRSVSWYQQTPGQGLQFLFEYFSETQRNKGNFPGRFSGRQFSNSRSEMNVSTLELGDSALYLCASSWGRGGEQYFGPGTRLTVT.

The V call is TRBV18, the J call TRBJ2-5; D might be TRBD2 (6 bases). Trimming took 8 bases from V and 5 from J, leaving 21 bases between them. This CDR3 is 15 amino acids long. The germline CDR1 and CDR2 sequences are KGHSH and LQKENI. CDR3 residues: CASLPLLMSGETQYF. The CDR3 nucleotides read TGTGCCAGCCTCCCACTACTCATGAGCGGGGAGACCCAGTACTTC.

The J gene is TRBJ1-2, the V gene TRBV6-5, with D hard to call. This CDR3 has 15 amino acids. From germline, CDR1 is MNHEY and CDR2 SVGAGI. Trimming removed 2 bases at V and 1 base at J, with 11 bases between. The CDR3 DNA reads TGTGCCAGCAGTTACGGTCGAGAGGTTAACTATGGCTACACCTTC. Its translation: CASSYGREVNYGYTF.

The chain employs TRBV11-3 and TRBJ2-7, with 9 positions matching TRBD2. Germline CDR1 and CDR2: SGHNT and YENEEA. CDR3 length: 16 amino acids. Unmatched junction bases numbered 13, after V lost 4 bases and J lost 6 bases. For the CDR3, the DNA is TGTGCCAGCAGCTCCCCTCGGACTAGCGAATCGGGCGAGCAGTACTTC. The encoded protein is CASSSPRTSESGEQYF. The variable domain in full, with the rest retrieved from reference TRBV11-3 and TRBJ2-7, is EAGVVQSPRYKIIEKKQPVAFWCNPISGHNTLYWYLQNLGQGPELLIRYENEEAVDDSQLPKDRFSAERLKGVDSTLKIQPAELGDSAVYLCASSSPRTSESGEQYFGPGTRLTVT.

The chain uses TRBV5-1 and TRBJ2-7; weak D call: TRBD1 (7 bases). Germline CDR1 and CDR2: SGHRS and YFSETQ. V lost 4 bases and J 4 bases, leaving 12 bases between the germline ends. This CDR3 is 13 amino acids long. In DNA, the CDR3 is TGCGCCAGCAGCGCGGGACAGCCATACGAGCAGTACTTC. This encodes CASSAGQPYEQYF.

This sequence joins TRBV12-2 and TRBJ1-6; no check of the table's D call, TRBD1, against the DNA was made. TRBV12-2 is an annotated pseudogene. The CDR3 sequence is 15 residues long. CDR3: CASRLSQGYNSPLHF. CDR3 sequence (DNA): TGTGCAAGTCGCTTATCCCAGGGTTATAATTCACCCCTCCACTTT.

The chain recombines TRBV2 with TRBJ2-3; D not resolved. Germline CDR1 reads SNHLY; CDR2 reads FYNNEI. The CDR3 spans 11 residues. Trimming left V 3 bases short and J 6 bases short, with 4 bases between. DNA of the CDR3: TGTGCCAGCAGTGAGCGCGATACGCAGTATTTT. Amino acids: CASSERDTQYF.

The genes are TRBV5-1 and TRBJ1-4, with a tentative D call TRBD1 (6 bases). There are 15 residues in the CDR3. The V end was cut by 0 bases, the J end by 4 bases, with 10 bases between. Germline assignment: CDR1 SGHRS and CDR2 YFSETQ. The CDR3 region has the DNA TGCGCCAGCAGCTTGGAGACAGGCTTTAATGAAAAACTGTTTTTT. Amino acids: CASSLETGFNEKLFF.

The gene calls are TRBV18 and TRBJ2-7; 10 positions agree with TRBD1. The germline V gene has CDR1 KGHSH and CDR2 LQKENI. This CDR3 spans 15 amino acids. After removal of 5 bases from V and 2 bases from J, the junction contained 6 bases not matched to a gene. The CDR3 sequence is CASSNGGTGAYEQYF. The DNA of the CDR3 is TGTGCCAGCTCAAATGGAGGGACAGGGGCCTACGAGCAGTACTTC.

This chain links TRBV3-1 (or the pseudogene TRBV3-2) with TRBJ1-6; D is possibly TRBD1 (5 bases). The ends were cut back, 1 base at V and 9 bases at J, with 13 bases in the middle. The CDR3 sequence is 15 residues long. Looked up from germline, CDR1 is LGHDT and CDR2 is YNNKEL (reference sequence). This CDR3 reads CASSQGAGVGSPLHF. DNA for the CDR3: TGTGCCAGCAGCCAAGGGGCGGGGGTCGGTTCACCCCTCCACTTT.

The chain combines TRBV5-6 with TRBJ2-1; D gene ambiguous. The V and J ends lost 0 bases and 8 bases respectively, with 12 bases between them. Germline CDR1 reads SGHDT; CDR2 reads YYEEEE. This CDR3 is built from 14 residues. In DNA form, the CDR3 reads TGTGCCAGCAGCTTGGCCATGGTAGCCCATGAGCAGTTCTTC. It codes for CASSLAMVAHEQFF.